Below, 19 T cell receptor beta chains from the same sample are listed, as sequenced in a study of T cell responses to AZD1222 COVID-19 vaccine. Clones were read by immunoSEQ multiplex PCR, and TCRdb kept only the in-frame ones, dropping some. The table lists more than 75,000 clones, under 90% of them singletons. The sequencing here drew on peripheral blood, taken on day 0 of AZD1222 vaccination. The receptors come from an adult in good health.

The V call is TRBV4-2, the J call TRBJ1-2, with no clear D. The germline V gene has CDR1 LGHNA and CDR2 YNFKEQ. Deletions cut 1 base from V and 0 bases from J, with 12 bases between. The CDR3 consists of 16 residues. In DNA form, the CDR3 reads TGTGCCAGCAGCCAAGCCTCCGGAACGTCTAACTATGGCTACACCTTC. Translating it yields CASSQASGTSNYGYTF.

The rearrangement joins TRBV4-3 to TRBJ2-7; 10 bases are a match to TRBD1. V trimming: 2 bases; J trimming: 5 bases; junction bases outside the gene matches: 12. The CDR3 length is 17 residues. Germline loops: CDR1 LGHNA, CDR2 YSLEER. The CDR3 DNA sequence: TGCGCCAGCAGCCAAAACCCTCAGGGGACAGGGGTTCACGAGCAGTACTTC. It specifies CASSQNPQGTGVHEQYF.

V and J are TRBV2 and TRBJ2-1; TRBD1 matches 8 bases. CDR1 is SNHLY, CDR2 FYNNEI, per germline. With 6 bases clipped from V and 4 bases from J, the junction kept 8 bases outside the gene matches. This CDR3 spans 15 amino acids. CDR3 nucleotide sequence: TGTGCCAGCAGAAGCCGGGACAGGAATTACAATGAGCAGTTCTTC. As protein: CASRSRDRNYNEQFF.

The rearrangement joins TRBV7-2 to TRBJ2-3; TRBD2 agrees at 10 bases. CDR3 size: 16 residues. V lost 6 bases, J lost 6 bases, and 12 bases stayed unmatched. Germline V gives CDR1 SGHTA, CDR2 FQGNSA. DNA of the CDR3: TGTGCCAGCAGACCCGGGACTAGCGCCCACGGGGATACGCAGTATTTT. Its protein is CASRPGTSAHGDTQYF.

This clone showed up just once. This CDR3 is CASTPSRGTEAFF. The CDR3 DNA reads as TGTGCCAGCACCCCTAGTCGCGGCACTGAAGCTTTCTTT. The chain uses TRBV27 and TRBJ1-1; D remains ambiguous. Trimming stripped 7 bases from V and 4 bases from J, with 13 bases between. This CDR3 has 13 residues. The germline CDR1 and CDR2 sequences are MNHEY and SMNVEV (reference sequence).

The gene calls are TRBV7-9 and TRBJ1-4; D may be TRBD1 (5 bases). CDR3 length: 13 amino acids. Germline CDR1 is SEHNR and CDR2 is FQNEAQ (reference sequence). V was cut by 4 bases and J by 6 bases, with 9 bases left in between. DNA of the CDR3: TGTGCCAGCAGCTCTGCCAGGGATGAAAAACTGTTTTTT. Its translation is CASSSARDEKLFF. Combining the CDR3 with reference TRBV7-9 and TRBJ1-4 gives the whole variable domain DTGVSQNPRHKITKRGQNVTFRCDPISEHNRLYWYRQTLGQGPEFLTYFQNEAQLEKSRLLSDRFSAERPKGSFSTLEIQRTEQGDSAMYLCASSSARDEKLFFGSGTQLSVL.

V is TRBV5-3 and J is TRBJ1-1; D is unclear. TRBV5-3 is annotated as an ORF whose role is uncertain. The ends were cut back, 3 bases at V and 1 base at J, with 7 bases in the middle. The CDR3 runs to 13 residues. CDR3 sequence (DNA): TGTGCCAGAAGCTCTTGGTCGAACACTGAAGCTTTCTTT. Translated: CARSSWSNTEAFF.

V usage is TRBV7-2 and J usage is TRBJ1-5; D gene uncertain. The germline V gene has CDR1 SGHTA and CDR2 FQGNSA. V lost 3 bases to trimming and J lost 6 bases, with 12 bases between them. This CDR3 has 14 amino acids. CDR3 nucleotide sequence: TGTGCCAGCAGCTTGGGTAGGGTCAGTCAGCCCCAGCATTTT. Translation: CASSLGRVSQPQHF.

This chain links TRBV3-1 (or the pseudogene TRBV3-2) with TRBJ2-2; 14 bases are shared with TRBD2. Unmatched junction bases numbered 9, after V lost 8 bases and J lost 4 bases. CDR3 size: 17 residues. CDR1 and CDR2 (germline): LGHDT, YNNKEL (reference sequence). CDR3 amino acids: CASQGTSGSVGTGELFF. CDR3 bases: TGTGCCAGCCAGGGGACTAGCGGGAGCGTAGGCACCGGGGAGCTGTTTTTT.

The J gene is TRBJ1-5, the V gene TRBV28; 8 nucleotides agree with TRBD1. CDR1 and CDR2 (germline): MDHEN, SYDVKM. The length of the CDR3 is 13 residues. With V trimmed by 4 bases and J by 8 bases, 4 bases remained unmatched. The CDR3, as DNA: TGTGCCAGCAGTTGGGACAGGAAAGAGCCCCAGCATTTT. It encodes CASSWDRKEPQHF.

The rearrangement links TRBV7-3 to TRBJ2-7, with no clear D. CDR1 is SGHTA, CDR2 FQGTGA, per germline. The CDR3 runs 13 residues. Deletions cut 5 bases from V and 6 bases from J, with 14 bases between. In DNA form, the CDR3 reads TGTGCCAGCAGCACGGGCCTGCCCGGCGAGCAGTACTTC. Amino acids: CASSTGLPGEQYF.

V and J are TRBV25-1 and TRBJ2-2; 11 bases agree with TRBD2. This CDR3 contains 18 residues. Germline assignment: CDR1 MGHDK and CDR2 SYGVNS. J was trimmed by 3 bases and V by 5 bases; bases with no gene match: 11. This CDR3 reads CASSIGLAGGPDTGELFF. CDR3 DNA: TGTGCCAGCAGTATTGGCCTAGCGGGAGGTCCGGACACCGGGGAGCTGTTTTTT.

This clone occurred a few times. The chain recombines TRBV21-1 with TRBJ2-1; the D segment call TRBD2 is taken from the table without a DNA check. TRBV21-1 is a pseudogene locus. This CDR3 has 14 amino acids. In DNA, the CDR3 is TGTGCCAGCAGTACCCCAGGGACTAGCGGGAGACAGTTCTTC. Amino acid sequence: CASSTPGTSGRQFF.

The chain has TRBV9 and TRBJ1-6; 8 bases align to TRBD1. V shed 3 bases and J 7 bases; nucleotides not matched to a gene: 3. In germline, CDR1 is SGDLS, CDR2 YYNGEE. CDR3 length equals 14 residues. CDR3 amino acids: CASSEGQANSPLHF. CDR3 bases: TGTGCCAGCAGCGAGGGACAGGCCAATTCACCCCTCCACTTT.

This clone was found once. The chain combines TRBV7-2 with TRBJ2-3; D unclear. Germline CDR1 is SGHTA and CDR2 is FQGNSA. The CDR3 spans 14 residues. V lost 4 bases and J lost 4, with 12 bases in between. In DNA, the CDR3 is TGTGCCAGCAGCTCCCCCTCCCAATCAGATACGCAGTATTTT. Translation: CASSSPSQSDTQYF.

This sequence joins TRBV28 and TRBJ2-7, with D possibly matching TRBD2 (6 bases). Germline V gives CDR1 MDHEN, CDR2 SYDVKM. The CDR3 consists of 12 residues. V shed 6 bases and J shed 5 bases, with 11 bases lying between them. CDR3 DNA sequence: TGTGCCAGCAGCACGGAGGGCCACGAGCAGTACTTC. Its translation: CASSTEGHEQYF.

The genes are TRBV7-2 and TRBJ2-1; D remains unclear. The CDR3 runs 14 residues. V was clipped by 5 bases and J by 2 bases, with 10 bases between them. Per the germline V gene, CDR1 is SGHTA and CDR2 is FQGNSA. In DNA, the CDR3 is TGTGCCAGCAGCCCAGACCGAACCTACAATGAGCAGTTCTTC. Protein sequence: CASSPDRTYNEQFF.

This clone appeared a few times. The V call is TRBV27, the J call TRBJ2-5; unclear D gene. Germline loops: CDR1 MNHEY, CDR2 SMNVEV (reference sequence). This CDR3 has 15 residues. V lost 2 bases to trimming and J lost 1 base, with 11 bases between them. CDR3 residues: CASSLGPNRQETQYF. The CDR3 DNA sequence: TGTGCCAGCAGTTTAGGTCCGAATCGCCAAGAGACCCAGTACTTC.

The chain carries TRBV28 and TRBJ2-7; 11 nucleotides agree with TRBD1. CDR3 length: 14 residues. The germline V gene has CDR1 MDHEN and CDR2 SYDVKM. With V trimmed by 10 bases and J by 6 bases, 11 bases remained unmatched. The CDR3 bases are TGTGCCACCCTTGCGGGACAGGGGGTTGTCGAGCAGTACTTC. This gives the protein CATLAGQGVVEQYF.